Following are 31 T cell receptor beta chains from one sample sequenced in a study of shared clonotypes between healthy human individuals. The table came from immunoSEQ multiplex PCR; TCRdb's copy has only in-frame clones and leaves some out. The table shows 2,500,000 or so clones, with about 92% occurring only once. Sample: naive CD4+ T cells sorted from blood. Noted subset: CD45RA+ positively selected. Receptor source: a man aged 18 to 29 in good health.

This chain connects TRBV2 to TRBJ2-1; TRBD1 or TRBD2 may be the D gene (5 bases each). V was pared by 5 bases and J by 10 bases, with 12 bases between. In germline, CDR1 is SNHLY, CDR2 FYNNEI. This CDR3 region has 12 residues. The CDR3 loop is CASSWDLREQFF. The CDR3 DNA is TGTGCCAGCAGTTGGGACCTGCGGGAGCAGTTCTTC.

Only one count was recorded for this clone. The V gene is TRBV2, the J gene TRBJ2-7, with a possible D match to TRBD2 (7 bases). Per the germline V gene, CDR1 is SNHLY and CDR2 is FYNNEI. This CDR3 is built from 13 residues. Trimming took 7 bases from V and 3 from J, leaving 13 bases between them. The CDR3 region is CASKRDNSYEQYF. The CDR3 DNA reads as TGTGCCAGCAAGCGGGACAATAGCTACGAGCAGTACTTC.

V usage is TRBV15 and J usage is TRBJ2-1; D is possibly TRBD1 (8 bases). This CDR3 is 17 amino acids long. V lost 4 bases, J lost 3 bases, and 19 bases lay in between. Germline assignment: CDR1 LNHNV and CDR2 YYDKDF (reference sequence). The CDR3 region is CATSIGANRGGYNEQFF. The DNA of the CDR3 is TGTGCCACCAGCATTGGGGCTAACAGGGGGGGCTACAATGAGCAGTTCTTC. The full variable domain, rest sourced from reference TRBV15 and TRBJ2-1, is DAMVIQNPRYQVTQFGKPVTLSCSQTLNHNVMYWYQQKSSQAPKLLFHYYDKDFNNEADTPDNFQSRRPNTSFCFLDIRSPGLGDTAMYLCATSIGANRGGYNEQFFGPGTRLTVL.

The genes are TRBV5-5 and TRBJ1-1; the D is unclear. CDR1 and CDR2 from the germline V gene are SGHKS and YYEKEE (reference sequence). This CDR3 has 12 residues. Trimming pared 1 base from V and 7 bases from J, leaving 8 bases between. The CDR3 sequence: CASSLNGVEAFF. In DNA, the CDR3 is TGTGCCAGCAGCTTGAATGGCGTTGAAGCTTTCTTT.

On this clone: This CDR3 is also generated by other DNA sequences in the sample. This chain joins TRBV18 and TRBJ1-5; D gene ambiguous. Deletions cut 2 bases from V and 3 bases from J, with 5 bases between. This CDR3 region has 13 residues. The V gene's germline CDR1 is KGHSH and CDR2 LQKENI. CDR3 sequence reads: CASSPGSNQPQHF. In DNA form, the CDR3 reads TGTGCCAGCTCACCAGGCTCCAATCAGCCCCAGCATTTT.

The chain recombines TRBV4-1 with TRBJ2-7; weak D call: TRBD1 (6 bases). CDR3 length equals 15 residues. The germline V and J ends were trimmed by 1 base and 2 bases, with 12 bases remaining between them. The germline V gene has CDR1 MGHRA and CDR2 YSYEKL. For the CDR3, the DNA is TGCGCCAGCAGCCAAGTACTGACAGGACCCTACGAGCAGTACTTC. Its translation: CASSQVLTGPYEQYF.

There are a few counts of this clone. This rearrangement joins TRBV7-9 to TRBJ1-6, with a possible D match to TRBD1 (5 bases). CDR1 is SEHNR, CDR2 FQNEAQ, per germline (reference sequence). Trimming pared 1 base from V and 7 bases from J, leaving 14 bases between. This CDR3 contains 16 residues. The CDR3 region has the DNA TGTGCCAGCAGCTTAGGCCCCGGCACAGGCAATTCACCCCTCCACTTT. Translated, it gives CASSLGPGTGNSPLHF.

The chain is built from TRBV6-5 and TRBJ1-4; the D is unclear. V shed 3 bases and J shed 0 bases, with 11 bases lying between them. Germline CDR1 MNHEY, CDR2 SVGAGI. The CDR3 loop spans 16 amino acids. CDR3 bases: TGTGCCAGCAGTTATGGCGGCATAGCAACTAATGAAAAACTGTTTTTT. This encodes CASSYGGIATNEKLFF.

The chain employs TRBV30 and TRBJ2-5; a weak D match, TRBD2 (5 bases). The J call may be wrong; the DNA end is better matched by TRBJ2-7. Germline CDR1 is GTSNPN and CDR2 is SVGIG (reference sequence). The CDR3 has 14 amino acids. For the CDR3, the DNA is TGTGCCTGGAGGGAGAGGGTGACCTCCTACGAGCAGTACTTC. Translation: CAWRERVTSYEQYF.

The CDR3 DNA reads TGTGCCAGCAGTGAAAGTAGACACACTGAAGCTTTCTTT. It specifies CASSESRHTEAFF. The rearrangement links TRBV5-5 to TRBJ1-1; no clear D. V was shortened by 5 bases and J by 3 bases, with 11 bases between the two germline ends. CDR3 length equals 13 residues. Germline V gene sequence: CDR1 SGHKS, CDR2 YYEKEE (reference sequence).

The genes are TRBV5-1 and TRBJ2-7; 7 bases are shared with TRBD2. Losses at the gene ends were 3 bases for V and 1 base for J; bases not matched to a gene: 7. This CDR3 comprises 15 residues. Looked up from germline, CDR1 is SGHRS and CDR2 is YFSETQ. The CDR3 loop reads CASSSALAPSYEQYF. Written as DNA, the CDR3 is TGCGCCAGCAGCTCAGCACTAGCGCCTTCCTACGAGCAGTACTTC.

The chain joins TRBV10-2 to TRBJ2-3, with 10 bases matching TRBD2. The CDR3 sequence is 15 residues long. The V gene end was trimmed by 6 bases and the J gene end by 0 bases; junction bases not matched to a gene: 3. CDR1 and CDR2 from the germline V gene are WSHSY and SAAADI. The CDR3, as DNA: TGCGCCAGCAGGACTAGCGGGCCTAGCACAGATACGCAGTATTTT. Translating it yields CASRTSGPSTDTQYF.

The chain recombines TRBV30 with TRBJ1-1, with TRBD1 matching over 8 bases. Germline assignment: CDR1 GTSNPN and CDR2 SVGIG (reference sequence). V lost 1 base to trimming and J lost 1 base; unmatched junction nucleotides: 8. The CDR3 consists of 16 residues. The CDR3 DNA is TGTGCCTGGAGTGACCTTAGACAGGGGCCGAACACTGAAGCTTTCTTT. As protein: CAWSDLRQGPNTEAFF.

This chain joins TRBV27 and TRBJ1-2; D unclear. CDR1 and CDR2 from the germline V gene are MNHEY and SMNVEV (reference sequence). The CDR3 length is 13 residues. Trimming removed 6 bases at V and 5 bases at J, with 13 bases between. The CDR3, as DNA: TGTGCCAGCAGCCCCCCCCGAGGGTATGGCTACACCTTC. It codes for CASSPPRGYGYTF.

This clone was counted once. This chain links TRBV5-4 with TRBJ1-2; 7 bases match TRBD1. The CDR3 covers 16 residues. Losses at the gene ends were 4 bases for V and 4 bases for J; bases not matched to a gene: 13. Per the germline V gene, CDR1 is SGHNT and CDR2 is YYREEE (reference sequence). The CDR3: CASSEQFQGVSYGYTF. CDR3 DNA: TGTGCCAGCAGCGAACAATTCCAGGGGGTTAGCTATGGCTACACCTTC.

This chain's CDR3 is CASSQEVGRLGTWEQYF. The CDR3, as DNA: TGCGCCAGCAGCCAAGAAGTAGGTAGATTAGGGACCTGGGAGCAGTACTTC. The chain uses TRBV4-3 and TRBJ2-7; D possibly matches TRBD1 or TRBD2 (5 bases each). The CDR3 runs 17 residues. Germline-derived CDR1 and CDR2 are LGHNA and YSLEER. The V end lost 0 bases, the J end lost 7 bases, and 22 bases lay between the germline ends.

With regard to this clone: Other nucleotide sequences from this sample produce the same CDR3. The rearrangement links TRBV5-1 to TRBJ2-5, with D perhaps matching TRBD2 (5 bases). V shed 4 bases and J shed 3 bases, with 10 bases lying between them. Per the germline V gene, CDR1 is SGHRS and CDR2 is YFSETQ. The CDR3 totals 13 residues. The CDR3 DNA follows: TGCGCCAGCAGCCCGACGGGAAAAGAGACCCAGTACTTC. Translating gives CASSPTGKETQYF. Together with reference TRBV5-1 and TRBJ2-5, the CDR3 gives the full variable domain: KAGVTQTPRYLIKTRGQQVTLSCSPISGHRSVSWYQQTPGQGLQFLFEYFSETQRNKGNFPGRFSGRQFSNSRSEMNVSTLELGDSALYLCASSPTGKETQYFGPGTRLLVL.

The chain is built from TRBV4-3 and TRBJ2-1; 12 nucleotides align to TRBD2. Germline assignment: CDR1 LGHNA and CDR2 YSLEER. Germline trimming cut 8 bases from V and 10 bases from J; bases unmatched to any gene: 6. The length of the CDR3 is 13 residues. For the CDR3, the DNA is TGCGCCAGCTCCCGGCTAGCGGGAGGGGAGCAGTTCTTC. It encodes CASSRLAGGEQFF.

CDR3 protein: CASTGPFTDTQYF. The CDR3 DNA follows: TGTGCCTCTACGGGACCTTTCACAGATACGCAGTATTTT. The V gene is TRBV10-3, the J gene TRBJ2-3; the D call may be TRBD1 or TRBD2 (5 bases each). V shed 11 bases and J shed 2 bases, with 14 bases lying between them. Per the germline V gene, CDR1 is ENHRY and CDR2 is SYGVKD. There are 13 residues in the CDR3.

Written as DNA, the CDR3 is TGTGCCACCAGCAGAGATTACGGGCGGGGACAGGGGGACTATGGCTACACCTTC. Translating gives CATSRDYGRGQGDYGYTF. The chain has TRBV15 and TRBJ1-2; 11 bases map to TRBD1. Germline assignment: CDR1 LNHNV and CDR2 YYDKDF (reference sequence). The ends lost 0 bases at V and 3 bases at J; junction bases unmatched: 9. The CDR3 sequence is 18 residues long.

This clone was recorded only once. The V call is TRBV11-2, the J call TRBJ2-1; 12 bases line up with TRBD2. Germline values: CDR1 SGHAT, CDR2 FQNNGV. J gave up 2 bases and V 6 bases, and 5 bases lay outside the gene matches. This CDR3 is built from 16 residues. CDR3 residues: CASRQTSGRTYNEQFF. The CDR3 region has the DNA TGTGCCAGCAGACAAACTAGCGGGAGGACCTACAATGAGCAGTTCTTC.

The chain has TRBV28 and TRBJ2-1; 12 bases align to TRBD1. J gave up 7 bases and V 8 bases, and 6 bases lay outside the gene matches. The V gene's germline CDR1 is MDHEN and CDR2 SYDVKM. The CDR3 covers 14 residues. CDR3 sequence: CASSGQGAQNEQFF. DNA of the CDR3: TGTGCCAGCTCGGGACAGGGGGCTCAAAATGAGCAGTTCTTC.

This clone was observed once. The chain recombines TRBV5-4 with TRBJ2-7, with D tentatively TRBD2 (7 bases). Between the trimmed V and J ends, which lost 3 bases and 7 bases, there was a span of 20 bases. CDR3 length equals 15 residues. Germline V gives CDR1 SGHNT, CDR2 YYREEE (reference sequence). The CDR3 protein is CASSSIGGGPREQYF. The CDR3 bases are TGTGCCAGCAGCTCTATAGGGGGAGGGCCGCGGGAGCAGTACTTC.

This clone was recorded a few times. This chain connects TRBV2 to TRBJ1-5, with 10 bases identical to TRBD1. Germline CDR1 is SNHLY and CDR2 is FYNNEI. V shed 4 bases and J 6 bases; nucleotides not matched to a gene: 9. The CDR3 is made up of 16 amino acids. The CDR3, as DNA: TGTGCCAGCAGTGTCGAGACAGGGGGCGCAGGTCAGCCCCAGCATTTT. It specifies CASSVETGGAGQPQHF.

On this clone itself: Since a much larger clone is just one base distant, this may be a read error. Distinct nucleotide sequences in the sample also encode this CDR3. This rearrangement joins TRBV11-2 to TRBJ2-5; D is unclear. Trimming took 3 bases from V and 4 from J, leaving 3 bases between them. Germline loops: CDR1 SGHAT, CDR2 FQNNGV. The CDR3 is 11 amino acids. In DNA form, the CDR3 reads TGTGCCAGCAGCTTCGGAGAGACCCAGTACTTC. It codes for CASSFGETQYF.

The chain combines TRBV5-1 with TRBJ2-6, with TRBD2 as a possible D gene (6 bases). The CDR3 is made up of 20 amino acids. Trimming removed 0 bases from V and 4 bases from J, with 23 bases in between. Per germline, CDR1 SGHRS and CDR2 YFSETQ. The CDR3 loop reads CASSLGNWGVAGGGANVLTF. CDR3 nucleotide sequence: TGCGCCAGCAGCTTGGGTAACTGGGGGGTAGCCGGAGGCGGGGCCAACGTCCTGACTTTC.

The CDR3: CASSRGGSYTSNYGYTF. The CDR3 coding sequence is TGTGCCAGCAGCAGGGGGGGCAGCTACACTAGTAACTATGGCTACACCTTC. The chain links TRBV5-8 to TRBJ1-2, with D possibly matching TRBD1 (6 bases). Trimming took off 4 bases at V and 1 base at J, with 20 bases between the two ends. CDR1 is SGHTS and CDR2 is YDEGEE in the germline V gene. This CDR3 is 17 amino acids long.

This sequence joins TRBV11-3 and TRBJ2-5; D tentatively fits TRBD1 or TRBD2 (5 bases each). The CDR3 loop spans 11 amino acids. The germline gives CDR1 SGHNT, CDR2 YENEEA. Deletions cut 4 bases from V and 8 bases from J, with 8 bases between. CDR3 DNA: TGTGCCAGCAGCTCTGGGGGTACCCAGTACTTC. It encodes CASSSGGTQYF.

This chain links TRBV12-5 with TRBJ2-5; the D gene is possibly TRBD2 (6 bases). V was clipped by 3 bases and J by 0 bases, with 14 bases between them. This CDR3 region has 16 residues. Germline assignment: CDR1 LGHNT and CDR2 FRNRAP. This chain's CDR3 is CASGFTGTQYQETQYF. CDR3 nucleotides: TGTGCTAGTGGTTTCACCGGGACTCAGTACCAAGAGACCCAGTACTTC.

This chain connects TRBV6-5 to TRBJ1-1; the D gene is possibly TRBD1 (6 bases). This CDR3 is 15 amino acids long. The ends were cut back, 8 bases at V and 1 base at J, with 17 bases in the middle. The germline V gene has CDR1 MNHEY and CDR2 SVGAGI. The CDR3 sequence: CASSRTGRGNTEAFF. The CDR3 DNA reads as TGTGCCAGCTCTCGCACAGGGCGGGGGAACACTGAAGCTTTCTTT.

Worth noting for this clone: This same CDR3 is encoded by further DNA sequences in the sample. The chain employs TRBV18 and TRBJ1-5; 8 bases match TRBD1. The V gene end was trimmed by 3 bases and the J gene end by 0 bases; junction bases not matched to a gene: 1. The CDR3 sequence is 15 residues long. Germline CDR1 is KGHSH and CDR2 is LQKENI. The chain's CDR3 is CASSPDRVSNQPQHF. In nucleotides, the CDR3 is TGTGCCAGCTCACCGGACAGGGTTAGCAATCAGCCCCAGCATTTT. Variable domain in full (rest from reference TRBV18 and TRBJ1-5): NAGVMQNPRHLVRRRGQEARLRCSPMKGHSHVYWYRQLPEEGLKFMVYLQKENIIDESGMPKERFSAEFPKEGPSILRIQQVVRGDSAAYFCASSPDRVSNQPQHFGDGTRLSIL.